These T cell receptor beta chains were read from a single sample in a study of CD8+ T cells in alopecia areata. Here immunoSEQ multiplex PCR was the method, and the copy in TCRdb shows in-frame clones only, minus some. The data contain 100,000 to 150,000 clones, roughly two fifths of them singletons. Sample: CD4+ T cells sorted from blood. Receptor source: a human donor with alopecia areata. Both conserved end residues are part of each CDR3. The D gene is left open where the match is weak. Clone size is not always given. Where it is, it says once, few, many or a class for expanded clones.

NA,TRBV7-2,NA,TRBJ2-3,TGTGCCAGCAGCTCTTTAGCGGTCTCCGGTACGCAGTATTTT,CASSSLAVSGTQYF
TRBD1,TRBV2,NA,TRBJ2-7,TGTGCCAGCAGTCTAGGACAGGGACGGGCGCACTTC,CASSLGQGRAHF
NA,TRBV27,NA,TRBJ2-7,TGTGCCAGCAGTTTATCAGGGGCAGGGACTTTCTACGAGCAGTACTTC,CASSLSGAGTFYEQYF
TRBD1,TRBV28,NA,TRBJ1-1,TGTGCCAGCAGTTCAACACCGGGACAGATGAACACTGAAGCTTTCTTT,CASSSTPGQMNTEAFF
NA,TRBV30,few,TRBJ2-2,TGTGCCTGGAGAGGGACCGGGGAGCTGTTTTTT,CAWRGTGELFF
NA,TRBV2,NA,TRBJ1-2,TGTGCCAGTTCTGGACGGAATGACTATGGCTACACCTTC,CASSGRNDYGYTF
NA,TRBV5-1,NA,TRBJ2-1,TGCGCCAGCAGCCCCCCGAGAGGGAGACAGCAGTTCTTC,CASSPPRGRQQFF
NA,TRBV2,NA,TRBJ2-3,TGTGCCAGCCGTACAATGACTAGCACAGATACGCAGTATTTT,CASRTMTSTDTQYF
TRBD1,TRBV7-9,NA,TRBJ2-7,TGTGCCAGCAGCTCCCGGGACAGGGGGCACTACGAGCAGTACTTC,CASSSRDRGHYEQYF
NA,TRBV29-1,few,TRBJ2-6,TGCAGCGTCGGGGTGGAGCCCGGGGCCAACGTCCTGACTTTC,CSVGVEPGANVLTF
NA,TRBV7-3,few,TRBJ2-5,TGTGCCAGCAGCCAAAGTCCAGGACAACGGTTTACCCAGTACTTC,CASSQSPGQRFTQYF
NA,TRBV29-1,NA,TRBJ2-5,TGCAGCGCGTGGGCGGTCGAGCAAGAGACCCAGTACTTC,CSAWAVEQETQYF
NA,TRBV7-2,few,TRBJ2-3,TGTGCCAGCAGTTACCAGAAGGGTTCAGATACGCAGTATTTT,CASSYQKGSDTQYF
TRBD1,TRBV11-2,NA,TRBJ2-5,TGTGCCAGCAGCACCGTTCAGGGGGCGGGAGAGACCCAGTACTTC,CASSTVQGAGETQYF
TRBD1,TRBV29-1,few,TRBJ2-5,TGCAGCGTTGAGGGGGACAGACAAGAGACCCAGTACTTC,CSVEGDRQETQYF
TRBD1,TRBV7-3,once,TRBJ2-5,TGTGCCAGCAGCTTGACAGGGGGTAGTGGAGAGACCCAGTACTTC,CASSLTGGSGETQYF
NA,TRBV29-1,NA,TRBJ2-1,TGCAGCGTTGAACAGCGTCAACAGAATGAGCAGTTCTTC,CSVEQRQQNEQFF
NA,TRBV7-2,NA,TRBJ2-1,TGTGCCAGCAGCTTAGCGGCGGGGGCGGGAAACAATGAGCAGTTCTTC,CASSLAAGAGNNEQFF
NA,TRBV7-9,few,TRBJ2-5,TGTGCCAGCAGCTTAGCGTGGGCCCCGGAGACCCAGTACTTC,CASSLAWAPETQYF
TRBD1,TRBV30,NA,TRBJ2-3,TGTGCCTGGAGAACCTCCAACAGGGGGCGCACAGATACGCAGTATTTT,CAWRTSNRGRTDTQYF
NA,TRBV13,NA,TRBJ2-5,TGTGCCAGCAGCCGCGTAGAGACCCAGTACTTC,CASSRVETQYF